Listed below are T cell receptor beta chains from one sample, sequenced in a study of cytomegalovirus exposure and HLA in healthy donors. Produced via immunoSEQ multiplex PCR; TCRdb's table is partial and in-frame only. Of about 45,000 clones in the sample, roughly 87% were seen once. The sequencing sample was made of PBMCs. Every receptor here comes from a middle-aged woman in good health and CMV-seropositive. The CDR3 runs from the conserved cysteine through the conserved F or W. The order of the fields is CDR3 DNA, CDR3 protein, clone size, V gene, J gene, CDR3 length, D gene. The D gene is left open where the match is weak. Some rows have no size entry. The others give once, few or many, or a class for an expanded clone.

CDR3 DNA: TGTGCCAGCAGTTTATTGTGGGTGGGAGTAGCAGCTTTCTTT
CDR3 protein: CASSLLWVGVAAFF
clone size: -
V gene: TRBV28
J gene: TRBJ1-1
CDR3 length: 14
D gene: -

CDR3 DNA: TGTGCCAGCAGACCGGACAGGTTTAGCAATCAGCCCCAGCATTTT
CDR3 protein: CASRPDRFSNQPQHF
clone size: -
V gene: TRBV6-5
J gene: TRBJ1-5
CDR3 length: 15
D gene: TRBD1

CDR3 DNA: TGCGCCAGCAGCGAGGGACAGGGGGCCAACTTGGTAGAGAATGAAAAACTGTTTTTT
CDR3 protein: CASSEGQGANLVENEKLFF
clone size: once
V gene: TRBV5-1
J gene: TRBJ1-4
CDR3 length: 19
D gene: TRBD1

CDR3 DNA: TGTGCCAGCAGCCCCACCTGGGGCGATGAAAAACTGTTTTTT
CDR3 protein: CASSPTWGDEKLFF
clone size: -
V gene: TRBV11-2
J gene: TRBJ1-4
CDR3 length: 14
D gene: -

CDR3 DNA: TGTGCCAGTAGTGGGTCAGGGCCTTATAGCAATCAGCCCCAGCATTTT
CDR3 protein: CASSGSGPYSNQPQHF
clone size: -
V gene: TRBV19
J gene: TRBJ1-5
CDR3 length: 16
D gene: -

CDR3 DNA: TGTGCCAGCAGCGAACTAGCGGGGGGCCCTAACACCGGGGAGCTGTTTTTT
CDR3 protein: CASSELAGGPNTGELFF
clone size: -
V gene: TRBV2
J gene: TRBJ2-2
CDR3 length: 17
D gene: TRBD2

CDR3 DNA: TGTGCCAGCAGCCATAGGGGGTCGGGTGTCAATGAGCAGTTCTTC
CDR3 protein: CASSHRGSGVNEQFF
clone size: -
V gene: TRBV14
J gene: TRBJ2-1
CDR3 length: 15
D gene: -

CDR3 DNA: TGTGCCAGCCTTGTGACAAGCTCCTATAATTCACCCCTCCACTTT
CDR3 protein: CASLVTSSYNSPLHF
clone size: -
V gene: TRBV2
J gene: TRBJ1-6
CDR3 length: 15
D gene: -

CDR3 DNA: TGTGCCAGCAGCCGAGGGGGGGGTAGCACCGGGGAGCTGTTTTTT
CDR3 protein: CASSRGGGSTGELFF
clone size: -
V gene: TRBV9
J gene: TRBJ2-2
CDR3 length: 15
D gene: -

CDR3 DNA: TGTGCCTGGACGAGGGAGTTGGAGACCCAGTACTTC
CDR3 protein: CAWTRELETQYF
clone size: -
V gene: TRBV30
J gene: TRBJ2-5
CDR3 length: 12
D gene: -

CDR3 DNA: TGTGCCAGCAGTAAAGGGGACGGGGAGCTGTTTTTT
CDR3 protein: CASSKGDGELFF
clone size: -
V gene: TRBV6-6
J gene: TRBJ2-2
CDR3 length: 12
D gene: -

CDR3 DNA: TGCGCCAGCAGCTTGCCGAGCGGACTCACCGGGGAGCTGTTTTTT
CDR3 protein: CASSLPSGLTGELFF
clone size: -
V gene: TRBV5-1
J gene: TRBJ2-2
CDR3 length: 15
D gene: -

CDR3 DNA: TGCGCCAGCAGCCAAGAGGGGGAAGGGACAGTCTTAATGGACACCATATATTTT
CDR3 protein: CASSQEGEGTVLMDTIYF
clone size: once
V gene: TRBV4-1
J gene: TRBJ1-3
CDR3 length: 18
D gene: TRBD1

CDR3 DNA: TGTGCCTGGAGATCCCAGGGAACAGATACGCAGTATTTT
CDR3 protein: CAWRSQGTDTQYF
clone size: once
V gene: TRBV30
J gene: TRBJ2-3
CDR3 length: 13
D gene: -

CDR3 DNA: TGTGCCACGAGGGACAGCCTCATCGGGGAGCTGTTTTTT
CDR3 protein: CATRDSLIGELFF
clone size: -
V gene: TRBV15
J gene: TRBJ2-2
CDR3 length: 13
D gene: TRBD1

CDR3 DNA: TGCAGCGTTGGAAGGTTGCGGGGGGAGGTGGCAGATACGCAGTATTTT
CDR3 protein: CSVGRLRGEVADTQYF
clone size: -
V gene: TRBV29-1
J gene: TRBJ2-3
CDR3 length: 16
D gene: TRBD2

CDR3 DNA: TGTGCCAGCAGCCCCCGACAGGGGGGCACAGATACGCAGTATTTT
CDR3 protein: CASSPRQGGTDTQYF
clone size: once
V gene: TRBV7-9
J gene: TRBJ2-3
CDR3 length: 15
D gene: TRBD1

CDR3 DNA: TGTGCCAGCAATCACGGACAGTCTGGAAACACCATATATTTT
CDR3 protein: CASNHGQSGNTIYF
clone size: -
V gene: TRBV13
J gene: TRBJ1-3
CDR3 length: 14
D gene: -

CDR3 DNA: TGTGCCAGTCGGGAAGCTAATTCACCCCTCCACTTT
CDR3 protein: CASREANSPLHF
clone size: -
V gene: TRBV19
J gene: TRBJ1-6
CDR3 length: 12
D gene: -

CDR3 DNA: TGTGCCAGCCTGACCGGGACTAGCGGTCCCTACGAGCAGTACTTC
CDR3 protein: CASLTGTSGPYEQYF
clone size: once
V gene: TRBV28
J gene: TRBJ2-7
CDR3 length: 15
D gene: TRBD2

CDR3 DNA: TGCGCCAGCAGCCCCGGGACTAGCGGGAGCCGCGCCTACGAGCAGTACTTC
CDR3 protein: CASSPGTSGSRAYEQYF
clone size: -
V gene: TRBV5-1
J gene: TRBJ2-7
CDR3 length: 17
D gene: TRBD2

CDR3 DNA: TGTGCCACCAGCAGAGATGGACAGGGACGGGATGGCTACACCTTC
CDR3 protein: CATSRDGQGRDGYTF
clone size: -
V gene: TRBV15
J gene: TRBJ1-2
CDR3 length: 15
D gene: TRBD1

CDR3 DNA: TGCGCCAGCAGCCCAGGGGACTCTGGAAACACCATATATTTT
CDR3 protein: CASSPGDSGNTIYF
clone size: -
V gene: TRBV5-1
J gene: TRBJ1-3
CDR3 length: 14
D gene: -

CDR3 DNA: TGTGCCTGGAGTCGGGGGGACCTAAACACCGGGGAGCTGTTTTTT
CDR3 protein: CAWSRGDLNTGELFF
clone size: few
V gene: TRBV30
J gene: TRBJ2-2
CDR3 length: 15
D gene: TRBD2

CDR3 DNA: TGTGCCAGCAGCGACAGCGTGCAAGAGACCCAGTACTTC
CDR3 protein: CASSDSVQETQYF
clone size: -
V gene: TRBV28
J gene: TRBJ2-5
CDR3 length: 13
D gene: -

CDR3 DNA: TGCGCCAGCAGCTTGGGGTCAGGGGCCGGGGAGCTGTTTTTT
CDR3 protein: CASSLGSGAGELFF
clone size: -
V gene: TRBV5-1
J gene: TRBJ2-2
CDR3 length: 14
D gene: -

CDR3 DNA: TGTGCCTGCAGTTACACGTATACAGGGGGCCCCGGGGAGCTGTTTTTT
CDR3 protein: CACSYTYTGGPGELFF
clone size: -
V gene: TRBV6-5
J gene: TRBJ2-2
CDR3 length: 16
D gene: TRBD1

CDR3 DNA: TGTGCCAGCGGCCAGGGAGAGACCCAGTACTTC
CDR3 protein: CASGQGETQYF
clone size: -
V gene: TRBV6-1
J gene: TRBJ2-5
CDR3 length: 11
D gene: -

CDR3 DNA: TGTGCCATCAGAGAGAACAAGGACACGGCCTACGAATCGTACTTC
CDR3 protein: CAIRENKDTAYESYF
clone size: -
V gene: TRBV10-3
J gene: TRBJ2-7
CDR3 length: 15
D gene: -

CDR3 DNA: TGCAGCGCCCCCTGGGGCGGCGAGCAGTACTTC
CDR3 protein: CSAPWGGEQYF
clone size: once
V gene: TRBV29-1
J gene: TRBJ2-7
CDR3 length: 11
D gene: -

CDR3 DNA: TGCAGTGCTAGTCAGGAGGATGGCTACACCTTC
CDR3 protein: CSASQEDGYTF
clone size: -
V gene: TRBV20-1
J gene: TRBJ1-2
CDR3 length: 11
D gene: -

CDR3 DNA: TGTGCAAGTCGACAGGGACAGGGTAATCAGCCCCAGCATTTT
CDR3 protein: CASRQGQGNQPQHF
clone size: -
V gene: TRBV12-2
J gene: TRBJ1-5
CDR3 length: 14
D gene: -

CDR3 DNA: TGTGCCAGCAGTTTTTCCGGGACAGGGTCCACCGGGGAGCTGTTTTTT
CDR3 protein: CASSFSGTGSTGELFF
clone size: once
V gene: TRBV27
J gene: TRBJ2-2
CDR3 length: 16
D gene: TRBD1

CDR3 DNA: TGCAGCGTTGATGAACCAGAAACTGAAGCTTTCTTT
CDR3 protein: CSVDEPETEAFF
clone size: -
V gene: TRBV29-1
J gene: TRBJ1-1
CDR3 length: 12
D gene: -

CDR3 DNA: TGTGCTAGCAGCGCCCAGTTCGTTGAAGAGACCCAGTACTTC
CDR3 protein: CASSAQFVEETQYF
clone size: -
V gene: TRBV7-7
J gene: TRBJ2-5
CDR3 length: 14
D gene: -

CDR3 DNA: TGTGCCAGCAGCTTAGAGGCGGGGGAAAAGACCCAGTACTTC
CDR3 protein: CASSLEAGEKTQYF
clone size: once
V gene: TRBV7-9
J gene: TRBJ2-5
CDR3 length: 14
D gene: TRBD2

CDR3 DNA: TGTGCCATCAGAGACGGACAACAGAACACTGAAGCTTTCTTT
CDR3 protein: CAIRDGQQNTEAFF
clone size: -
V gene: TRBV10-3
J gene: TRBJ1-1
CDR3 length: 14
D gene: -

CDR3 DNA: TGTGCCAGTAGCCCCAACCAAGAGACCCAGTACTTC
CDR3 protein: CASSPNQETQYF
clone size: -
V gene: TRBV19
J gene: TRBJ2-5
CDR3 length: 12
D gene: -

CDR3 DNA: TGTGCCAGCAGCTTAGCGGGAGGTAGTTTATCCTACGAGCAGTACTTC
CDR3 protein: CASSLAGGSLSYEQYF
clone size: -
V gene: TRBV11-2
J gene: TRBJ2-7
CDR3 length: 16
D gene: TRBD2

CDR3 DNA: TGTGCCAGCAGCCTTAAGCGGGAGCTGGATGAGCAGTTCTTC
CDR3 protein: CASSLKRELDEQFF
clone size: -
V gene: TRBV5-6
J gene: TRBJ2-1
CDR3 length: 14
D gene: TRBD2

CDR3 DNA: TGTGCCAGCAGCTTAGGGAGAGAGACCCAGTACTTC
CDR3 protein: CASSLGRETQYF
clone size: -
V gene: TRBV11-2
J gene: TRBJ2-5
CDR3 length: 12
D gene: -

CDR3 DNA: TGTGCCTGGAGTGTACAAGTCAGGTTATTGGGAAACACCATATATTTT
CDR3 protein: CAWSVQVRLLGNTIYF
clone size: -
V gene: TRBV30
J gene: TRBJ1-3
CDR3 length: 16
D gene: -

CDR3 DNA: TGTGCCAGCAGCCCGACTCCAATCGGTGGCTACACCTTC
CDR3 protein: CASSPTPIGGYTF
clone size: -
V gene: TRBV11-2
J gene: TRBJ1-2
CDR3 length: 13
D gene: -

CDR3 DNA: TGTGCCAGCACCTTGGACTATGGCACAGATACGCAGTATTTT
CDR3 protein: CASTLDYGTDTQYF
clone size: -
V gene: TRBV11-2
J gene: TRBJ2-3
CDR3 length: 14
D gene: -

CDR3 DNA: TGTGCCAGCACCCGGAGAAATTCAAACACTGAAGCTTTCTTT
CDR3 protein: CASTRRNSNTEAFF
clone size: -
V gene: TRBV7-9
J gene: TRBJ1-1
CDR3 length: 14
D gene: -

CDR3 DNA: TGCGCCAGCAGCCCGGACAGAGTCTCCTATAATTCACCCCTCCACTTT
CDR3 protein: CASSPDRVSYNSPLHF
clone size: -
V gene: TRBV5-1
J gene: TRBJ1-6
CDR3 length: 16
D gene: -

CDR3 DNA: TGTGCCAGCAGCTTGAAGGAGGCTGGAAACACCATATATTTT
CDR3 protein: CASSLKEAGNTIYF
clone size: few
V gene: TRBV5-4
J gene: TRBJ1-3
CDR3 length: 14
D gene: -

CDR3 DNA: TGCGCCAGCAGCTTCACGCAGGGGAGTTTTTACACTGAAGCTTTCTTT
CDR3 protein: CASSFTQGSFYTEAFF
clone size: few
V gene: TRBV5-1
J gene: TRBJ1-1
CDR3 length: 16
D gene: -

CDR3 DNA: TGTGCCAGCAGTTTTTCGGGAATTCAGCCCCAGCATTTT
CDR3 protein: CASSFSGIQPQHF
clone size: -
V gene: TRBV27
J gene: TRBJ1-5
CDR3 length: 13
D gene: -

CDR3 DNA: TGTGCCAGCAGCAAGGACAGTAGCAATCAGCCCCAGCATTTT
CDR3 protein: CASSKDSSNQPQHF
clone size: -
V gene: TRBV28
J gene: TRBJ1-5
CDR3 length: 14
D gene: -

CDR3 DNA: TGTGCCAGCAACCCCGGGGTTAATTCACCCCTCCACTTT
CDR3 protein: CASNPGVNSPLHF
clone size: -
V gene: TRBV6-1
J gene: TRBJ1-6
CDR3 length: 13
D gene: -

CDR3 DNA: TGTGCCACTGCCCGGGACAGGGGGCTGAACTATGGCTACACCTTC
CDR3 protein: CATARDRGLNYGYTF
clone size: -
V gene: TRBV19
J gene: TRBJ1-2
CDR3 length: 15
D gene: TRBD1

CDR3 DNA: TGCGCCAGCAGCCTACAGGGAGGGAGGACTGAAGCTTTCTTT
CDR3 protein: CASSLQGGRTEAFF
clone size: few
V gene: TRBV10-1
J gene: TRBJ1-1
CDR3 length: 14
D gene: -

CDR3 DNA: TGTGCCAGCAGCTCCCTAGGGGTGCTCTCTGGAAACACCATATATTTT
CDR3 protein: CASSSLGVLSGNTIYF
clone size: -
V gene: TRBV7-6
J gene: TRBJ1-3
CDR3 length: 16
D gene: -

CDR3 DNA: TGTGCCAGCAGCTTAGTTGGGAGGAGTTCCTATGGCTACACCTTC
CDR3 protein: CASSLVGRSSYGYTF
clone size: few
V gene: TRBV7-8
J gene: TRBJ1-2
CDR3 length: 15
D gene: -